The source of this T cell receptor beta chain is a study of Ad26.COV2.S vaccination and SARS-CoV-2 variants. Findings and limits, study-wide: Substantial breadth in spike-specific CD8+ and CD4+ T cell responses was reportedly seen after vaccination. Participants in the vaccine arm had higher spike-specific TCR breadth; placebo recipients had lower. Non-spike TCR breadth showed similarity between vaccine and placebo recipients.

The CDR3 totals 18 residues. Trimming pared 0 bases from V and 4 bases from J, leaving 16 bases between. CDR1 and CDR2 (germline): LNHDA, SQIVND (reference sequence). As for this clone: What it binds is not known.

Here immunoSEQ multiplex PCR was the method, and the copy in TCRdb shows in-frame clones only, minus some. The sample includes around 140,000 clones, more than 80% of them seen just once. The source of this sequence is a human donor who had recovered from COVID-19. The sequencing used peripheral blood, collected after recovery from COVID-19. The V gene is TRBV19, the J gene TRBJ2-6; D not certain. CDR3 nucleotide sequence: TGTGCCAGTAGTATAGATCTTACTCCAGCCGTGGGGGCCAACGTCCTGACTTTC. It translates to CASSIDLTPAVGANVLTF.